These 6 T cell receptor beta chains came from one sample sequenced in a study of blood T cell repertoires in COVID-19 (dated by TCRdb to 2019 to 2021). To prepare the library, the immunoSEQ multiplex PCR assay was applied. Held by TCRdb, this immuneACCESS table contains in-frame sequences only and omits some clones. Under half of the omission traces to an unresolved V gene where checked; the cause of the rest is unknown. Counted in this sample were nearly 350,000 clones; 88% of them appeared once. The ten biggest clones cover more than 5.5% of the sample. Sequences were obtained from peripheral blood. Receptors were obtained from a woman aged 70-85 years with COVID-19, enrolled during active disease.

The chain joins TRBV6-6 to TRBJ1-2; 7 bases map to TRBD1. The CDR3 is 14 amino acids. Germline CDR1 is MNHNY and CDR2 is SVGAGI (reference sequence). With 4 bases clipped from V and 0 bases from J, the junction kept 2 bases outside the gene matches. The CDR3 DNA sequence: TGTGCCAGCAGTTTTGGGACAGCTAACTATGGCTACACCTTC. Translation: CASSFGTANYGYTF.

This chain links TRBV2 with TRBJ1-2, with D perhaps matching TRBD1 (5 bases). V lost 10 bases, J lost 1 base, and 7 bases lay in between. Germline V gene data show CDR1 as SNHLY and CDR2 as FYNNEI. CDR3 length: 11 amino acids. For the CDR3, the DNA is TGTGCCACGCAGGGTAACTATGGCTACACCTTC. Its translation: CATQGNYGYTF. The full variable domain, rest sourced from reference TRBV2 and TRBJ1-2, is EPEVTQTPSHQVTQMGQEVILRCVPISNHLYFYWYRQILGQKVEFLVSFYNNEISEKSEIFDDQFSVERPDGSNFTLKIRSTKLEDSAMYFCATQGNYGYTFGSGTRLTVV.

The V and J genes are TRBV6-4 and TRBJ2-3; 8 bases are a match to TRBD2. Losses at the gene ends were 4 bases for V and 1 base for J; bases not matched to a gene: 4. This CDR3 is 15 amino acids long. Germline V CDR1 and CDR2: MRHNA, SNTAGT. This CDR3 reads CASSAIAGRTDTQYF. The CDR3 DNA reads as TGTGCCAGCAGTGCTATAGCGGGACGCACAGATACGCAGTATTTT.

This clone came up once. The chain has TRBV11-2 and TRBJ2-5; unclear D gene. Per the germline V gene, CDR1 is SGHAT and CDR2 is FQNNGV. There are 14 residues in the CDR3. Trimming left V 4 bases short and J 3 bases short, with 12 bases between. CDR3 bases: TGTGCCAGCAGCTCCCGCCTCACGGAAGAGACCCAGTACTTC. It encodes CASSSRLTEETQYF.

CDR3 protein: CASSWTGGRVTEAFF. CDR3 sequence (DNA): TGTGCCAGCAGTTGGACAGGGGGGAGGGTGACTGAAGCTTTCTTT. The chain links TRBV2 to TRBJ1-1, with 10 bases that match TRBD1. Germline-derived CDR1 and CDR2 are SNHLY and FYNNEI. V shed 5 bases and J 5 bases; nucleotides not matched to a gene: 8. There are 15 residues in the CDR3.

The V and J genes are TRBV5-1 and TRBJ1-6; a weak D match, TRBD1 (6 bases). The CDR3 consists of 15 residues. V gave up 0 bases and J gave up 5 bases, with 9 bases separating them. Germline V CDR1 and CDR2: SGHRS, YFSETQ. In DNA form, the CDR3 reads TGCGCCAGCAGCTTGGCCCCAGGGGATAATTCACCCCTCCACTTT. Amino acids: CASSLAPGDNSPLHF.